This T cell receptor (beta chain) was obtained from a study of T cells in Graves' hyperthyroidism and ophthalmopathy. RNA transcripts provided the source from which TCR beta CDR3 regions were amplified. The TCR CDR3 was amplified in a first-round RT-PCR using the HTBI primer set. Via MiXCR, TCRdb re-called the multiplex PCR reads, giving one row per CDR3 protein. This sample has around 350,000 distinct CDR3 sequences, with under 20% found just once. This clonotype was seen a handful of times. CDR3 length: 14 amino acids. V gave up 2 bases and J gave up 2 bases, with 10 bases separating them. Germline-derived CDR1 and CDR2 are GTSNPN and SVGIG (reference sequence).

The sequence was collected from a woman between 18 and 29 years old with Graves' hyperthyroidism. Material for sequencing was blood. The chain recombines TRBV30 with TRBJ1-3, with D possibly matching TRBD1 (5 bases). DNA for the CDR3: TGTGCCTGGAGTTGGACATCTCCTGGAAACACCATATATTTT. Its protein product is CAWSWTSPGNTIYF.